The rows below give T cell receptor beta chains drawn from one sample of a study of T cell responses to AZD1222 COVID-19 vaccine. TCRdb keeps only in-frame clones here, not all; method: immunoSEQ multiplex PCR. The sample contains approximately 110,000 clones, around 85% of which appear only once. The material was peripheral blood, obtained 28 days after the second AZD1222 dose. These receptors were obtained from an adult who received the AZD1222 COVID-19 vaccine. Each CDR3 is given without its conserved first and last residue.

V,CDR3
TRBV7-9,ASSLKGPLKGTEAF
TRBV6-5,ASSYSGTDPYGYT
TRBV11-2,ASSSTQATYNEQF
TRBV3-1/TRBV3-2,ASSHPKGGELF
TRBV3-1/TRBV3-2,ASSQELRDIRMSNRTQY
TRBV29-1,SVYRGPYEQY
TRBV5-1,ASSFGLHTDTQY
TRBV23-1,ASSQGTGSQYYGYT
TRBV5-1,ASSLDGGYEKLF
TRBV19,ASSTRGARETQY
TRBV2,ASSRLQGRQETQY
TRBV27,ASSLWGSEQY
TRBV18,ASSQGFNEQF
TRBV5-4,ASSYLGGGAYNEQF
TRBV7-9,ASSPGAVSFFFNQPQH
TRBV10-3,AIRGRFYEQY
TRBV18,ASSPSGAYEQY
TRBV7-3,ASSPGANYGYT
TRBV4-3,ASSQFAAGNTEAF
TRBV2,ASSEYSGGEQY
TRBV21-1,ASRKAAAFRGAANEKLF
TRBV15,ATSRSGNMGNQPQH
TRBV19,ASSITVQGGYT
TRBV10-1,ASSEQDGSNTGELF
TRBV2,ASSADRVGYT
TRBV28,ASSLTGTPGTQH
TRBV12-3/TRBV12-4,ASSRDTYNEQF
TRBV19,ASGALRTEAF
TRBV30,AWSDEGDTQY
TRBV30,AWTLRGGSNQPQH
TRBV6-5,ASRGSRTSNTEAF
TRBV28,ASSLDRADRPQH
TRBV12-2,ASRFGRNTEAF
TRBV3-1/TRBV3-2,ASSQWAGGSDTQY
TRBV6-1,ASSETKSIGAVTNQPQH
TRBV2,ASSGNMNTEAF
TRBV5-1,ASSFSLAGGHDEQF
TRBV2,ASSVAELWETQY
TRBV6-6,ASRAGQLIYNEQF
TRBV5-1,ASSLSGTGGKQPQH
TRBV27,ASSPYTPTNEKLF